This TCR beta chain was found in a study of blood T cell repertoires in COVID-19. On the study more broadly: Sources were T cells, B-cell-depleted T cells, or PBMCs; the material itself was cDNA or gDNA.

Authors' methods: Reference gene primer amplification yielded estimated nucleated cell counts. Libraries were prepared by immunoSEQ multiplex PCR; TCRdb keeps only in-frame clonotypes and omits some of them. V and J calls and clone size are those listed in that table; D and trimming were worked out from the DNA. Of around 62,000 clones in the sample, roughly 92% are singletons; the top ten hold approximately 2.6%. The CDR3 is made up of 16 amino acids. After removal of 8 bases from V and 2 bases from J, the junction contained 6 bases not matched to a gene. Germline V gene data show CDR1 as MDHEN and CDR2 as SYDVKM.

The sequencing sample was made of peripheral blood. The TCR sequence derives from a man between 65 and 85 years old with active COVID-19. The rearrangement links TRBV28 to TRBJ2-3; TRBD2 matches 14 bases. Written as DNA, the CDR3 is TGTGCCAGCCGGACTAGCGGGGGGCTTTCCACAGATACGCAGTATTTT. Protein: CASRTSGGLSTDTQYF.